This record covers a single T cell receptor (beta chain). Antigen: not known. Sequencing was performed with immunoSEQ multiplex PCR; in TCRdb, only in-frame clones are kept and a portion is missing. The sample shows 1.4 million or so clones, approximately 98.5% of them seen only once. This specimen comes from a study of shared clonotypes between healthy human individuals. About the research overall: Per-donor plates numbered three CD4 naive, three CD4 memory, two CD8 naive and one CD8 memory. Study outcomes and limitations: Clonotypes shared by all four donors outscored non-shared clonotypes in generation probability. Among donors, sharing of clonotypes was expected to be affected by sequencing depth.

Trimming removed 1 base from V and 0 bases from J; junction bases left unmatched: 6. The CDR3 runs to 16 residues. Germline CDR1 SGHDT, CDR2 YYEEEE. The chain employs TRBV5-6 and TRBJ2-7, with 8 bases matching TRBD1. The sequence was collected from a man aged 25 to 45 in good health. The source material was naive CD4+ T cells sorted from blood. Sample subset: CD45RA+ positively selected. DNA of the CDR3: TGTGCCAGCAGCTTGTCAGGACAGGGATTCTCCTACGAGCAGTACTTC. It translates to CASSLSGQGFSYEQYF.